These 14 T cell receptor beta chains share one sample of origin, sequenced in a study of Ad26.COV2.S vaccination and SARS-CoV-2 variants. Sequenced by immunoSEQ multiplex PCR; TCRdb stores in-frame clones only, minus some. The sample carries a few hundred thousand clones, around 90% recorded once. Sample treatment: around 19 received Ad26.COV2.S at low or high dose, single or two shots; about 5 received placebo; per-sample allocation not given. Specimen acquisition occurred on day 63 following the initial vaccine or placebo injection. The source material was peripheral blood, sampled in a trial of Ad26.COV2.S vaccine versus placebo. The receptors were gathered from a person between 18 and 59 years old who received the Ad26.COV2.S COVID-19 vaccine or a placebo.

This clone was recorded only once. The CDR3 DNA reads as TGTGCCAGCAGCGCCCACAGAAGCTCCTATAATTCACCCCTCCACTTT. Protein: CASSAHRSSYNSPLHF. The gene calls are TRBV9 and TRBJ1-6; D is undetermined. Trimming removed 3 bases at V and 0 bases at J, with 10 bases between. From germline, CDR1 is SGDLS and CDR2 YYNGEE. The CDR3 contains 16 residues. Full variable domain (outside the CDR3, taken from reference TRBV9 and TRBJ1-6): DSGVTQTPKHLITATGQRVTLRCSPRSGDLSVYWYQQSLDQGLQFLIQYYNGEERAKGNILERFSAQQFPDLHSELNLSSLELGDSALYFCASSAHRSSYNSPLHFGNGTRLTVT.

The rearrangement uses TRBV4-3 and TRBJ2-1; D uncertain. Germline assignment: CDR1 LGHNA and CDR2 YSLEER. The V end lost 1 base, the J end lost 11 bases, and 12 bases lay between the germline ends. This CDR3 is built from 13 residues. In DNA, the CDR3 is TGCGCCAGCAGCCAAGCTGCGTCCAAGAAGCAGTTCTTC. Amino acids: CASSQAASKKQFF.

CDR3 loop: CASSQELGSGYTF. The CDR3 nucleotides are TGTGCCAGCAGCCAAGAACTAGGGTCTGGCTACACCTTC. The rearrangement uses TRBV3-1 (or the pseudogene TRBV3-2) and TRBJ1-2, with unresolved D. The V gene's germline CDR1 is LGHDT and CDR2 YNNKEL (reference sequence). Deletions cut 0 bases from V and 7 bases from J, with 9 bases between. This CDR3 has 13 amino acids.

The chain employs TRBV7-8 and TRBJ2-5; 9 nucleotides line up with TRBD2. The junction had 9 bases not matched to a gene; V was cut back by 2 bases and J by 2 bases. The CDR3 has 17 residues. Germline-derived CDR1 and CDR2 are SGHVS and FQNEAQ. The CDR3 region is CASSLLSSGVFQETQYF. CDR3 sequence (DNA): TGTGCCAGCAGCTTATTGTCTAGCGGGGTTTTTCAAGAGACCCAGTACTTC.

V is TRBV4-1 and J is TRBJ2-5, with D unclear. CDR1 MGHRA and CDR2 YSYEKL come from the germline V gene. The CDR3 totals 12 residues. Trimming left V 2 bases short and J 4 bases short, with 5 bases between. DNA for the CDR3: TGCGCCAGCAGCCAAACCCTAGAGACCCAGTACTTC. It specifies CASSQTLETQYF.

The rearrangement links TRBV7-6 to TRBJ1-2; 8 bases match TRBD1. This CDR3 contains 15 residues. Germline CDR1 and CDR2: SGHVS and FNYEAQ. J lost 0 bases, V lost 7 bases, and 7 bases had no gene match. The CDR3 reads CASTHRQGTNYGYTF. The CDR3 DNA sequence: TGTGCCAGCACCCATCGACAGGGGACTAACTATGGCTACACCTTC.

The chain joins TRBV3-1 (or the pseudogene TRBV3-2) to TRBJ2-5; TRBD2 aligns across 11 bases. The CDR3 runs 14 residues. V was pared by 1 base and J by 5 bases, with 0 bases of the junction left unmatched. The germline gives CDR1 LGHDT, CDR2 YNNKEL (reference sequence). The CDR3 reads CASSQASGGETQYF. As DNA, the CDR3 is TGTGCCAGCAGCCAAGCTAGCGGGGGGGAGACCCAGTACTTC.

V gene TRBV7-9 combines with J gene TRBJ2-5; weak D call: TRBD2 (7 bases). The CDR3 sequence is 16 residues long. Germline V gene lookup returns CDR1 SEHNR and CDR2 FQNEAQ (reference sequence). V lost 1 base and J lost 2, with 14 bases in between. The CDR3 here is CASSLGRGGTQETQYF. As DNA, the CDR3 is TGTGCCAGCAGCTTAGGTCGCGGGGGCACTCAAGAGACCCAGTACTTC.

This clone was observed once. This chain links TRBV27 with TRBJ1-1; perhaps TRBD1 as D (6 bases). Germline loops: CDR1 MNHEY, CDR2 SMNVEV (reference sequence). Between the trimmed V and J ends, which lost 2 bases and 4 bases, there was a span of 11 bases. The CDR3 consists of 14 residues. DNA for the CDR3: TGTGCCAGCAGTTTAAACAGGGCGGGCACTGAAGCTTTCTTT. Encoded protein: CASSLNRAGTEAFF.

The gene calls are TRBV2 and TRBJ1-1; D might be TRBD1 (5 bases). Trimming left V 8 bases short and J 4 bases short, with 14 bases between. The germline V gene encodes CDR1 SNHLY and CDR2 FYNNEI. CDR3 length: 13 amino acids. CDR3 nucleotides: TGTGCCAGCCGAAGCAGGGAGGCCACTGAAGCTTTCTTT. The encoded protein is CASRSREATEAFF.

The chain couples TRBV7-3 to TRBJ1-1; no clear D gene. V dropped 4 bases and J dropped 3 bases, with 15 bases sitting between them. The CDR3 loop spans 15 amino acids. CDR1 is SGHTA and CDR2 is FQGTGA in the germline V gene. The CDR3 nucleotides are TGTGCCAGCAGCTCCGGGCCCCGGTGGGACACTGAAGCTTTCTTT. Its protein is CASSSGPRWDTEAFF.

The V call is TRBV10-3, the J call TRBJ2-7; maybe TRBD1 (6 bases). The CDR3 length is 14 residues. Germline values: CDR1 ENHRY, CDR2 SYGVKD. V dropped 11 bases and J dropped 2 bases, with 19 bases sitting between them. CDR3 loop: CAVRSSGDTYEQYF. CDR3 DNA: TGTGCCGTCCGGTCGTCAGGGGACACCTACGAGCAGTACTTC.

This chain connects TRBV5-4 to TRBJ2-5; D remains unclear. Between the trimmed V and J ends, which lost 5 bases and 1 base, there was a span of 12 bases. Germline CDR1 SGHNT, CDR2 YYREEE (reference sequence). The CDR3 has 14 residues. This CDR3 reads CASSYPGSQETQYF. The CDR3 DNA follows: TGTGCCAGCAGTTACCCCGGATCCCAAGAGACCCAGTACTTC.

The chain recombines TRBV5-1 with TRBJ1-1, with 7 positions matching TRBD1. The ends lost 4 bases at V and 1 base at J; junction bases unmatched: 13. Germline V gene lookup returns CDR1 SGHRS and CDR2 YFSETQ. This CDR3 is 17 amino acids long. In nucleotides, the CDR3 is TGCGCCAGCAGCCTCCGACAGGGAGGAGTAGGGAACACTGAAGCTTTCTTT. It yields the protein CASSLRQGGVGNTEAFF.